The subject of this entry is one T cell receptor (beta chain). This sample was included in a study of blood T cell repertoires in COVID-19. Whole-study context: Acute-phase and convalescent COVID-19 samples originated in the United States, Italy and Spain. T cells, B-cell-depleted T cells, or PBMCs provided the cDNA or gDNA that served as material.

Original handling: The assay estimated nucleated cells by amplifying reference gene primers. Clones were read by immunoSEQ multiplex PCR, and TCRdb kept only the in-frame ones, dropping some. That table gives V, J and clone size, and the DNA gave D and trimming. The data show over 130,000 clones, around three quarters seen once. This CDR3 has 12 amino acids. Germline V lookup: CDR1 SGHDN, CDR2 FVKESK. With 6 bases removed from V and 7 bases from J, the gap between germline ends came to 12 bases. This chain uses TRBV14 with TRBJ1-2, with D tentatively TRBD1 (6 bases). This receptor was taken from a man aged 50 to 60 with acute or convalescent COVID-19. The sequencing input was peripheral blood. In nucleotides, the CDR3 is TGTGCCAGCAGTCTCAGAGGGGGTGGCTACACCTTC. Protein sequence: CASSLRGGGYTF.